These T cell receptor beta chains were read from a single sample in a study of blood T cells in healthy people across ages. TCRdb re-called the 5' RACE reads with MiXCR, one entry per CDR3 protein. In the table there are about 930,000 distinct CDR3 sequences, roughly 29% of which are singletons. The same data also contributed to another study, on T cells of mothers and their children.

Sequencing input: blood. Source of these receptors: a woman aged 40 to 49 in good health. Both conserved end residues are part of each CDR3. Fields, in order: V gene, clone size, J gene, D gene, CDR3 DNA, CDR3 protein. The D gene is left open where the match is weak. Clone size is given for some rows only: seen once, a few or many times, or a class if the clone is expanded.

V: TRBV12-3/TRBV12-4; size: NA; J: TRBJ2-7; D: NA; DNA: TGTGCCAGCAGTAGAAAATTGGCGCCAAGCTCCTACGAGCAGTACTTC; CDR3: CASSRKLAPSSYEQYF
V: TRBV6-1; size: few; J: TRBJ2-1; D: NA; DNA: TGTGCCAGTCACAGGGGGGGAGACTACAATGAGCAGTTCTTC; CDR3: CASHRGGDYNEQFF
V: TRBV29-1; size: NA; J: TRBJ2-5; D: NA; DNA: TGCAGCGTCGACCGAGGGGATTTAGAGACCCAGTACTTC; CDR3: CSVDRGDLETQYF
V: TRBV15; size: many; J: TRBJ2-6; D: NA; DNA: TGTGCCACCAGCAGAGTCGCTGGGGCCAACGTCCTGACTTTC; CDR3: CATSRVAGANVLTF
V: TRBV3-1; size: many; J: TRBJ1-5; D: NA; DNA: TGTGCCAGCAGCCCGGACGGTAGCAATCAGCCCCAGCATTTT; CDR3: CASSPDGSNQPQHF
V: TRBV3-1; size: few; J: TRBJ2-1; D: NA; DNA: TGTGCCAGCAGCCAATTTGCTTTGGGGGATGAGCAGTTCTTC; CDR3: CASSQFALGDEQFF
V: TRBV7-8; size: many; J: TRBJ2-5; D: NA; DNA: TGTGCCAGCAGCTTCCTAAGAGGAAGCGGTGCAAAAGAGACCCAGTACTTC; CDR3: CASSFLRGSGAKETQYF
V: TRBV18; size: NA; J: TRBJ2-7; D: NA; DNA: TGTGCCAGCTCCCACAGGGAGCGGCCCTACGAGCAGTACTTC; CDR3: CASSHRERPYEQYF
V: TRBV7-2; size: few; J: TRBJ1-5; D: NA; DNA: TGTGCCAGCAGAGCAGGGGCTCAGCCCCAGCATTTT; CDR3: CASRAGAQPQHF
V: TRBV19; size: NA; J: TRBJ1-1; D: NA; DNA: TGTGCCAGTAAGGCGAGCAGGCGAGCTTTCTTT; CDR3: CASKASRRAFF
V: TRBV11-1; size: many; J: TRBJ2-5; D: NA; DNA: TGTGCCAGCAGCTTAGACCTAGCCGTGATGCAAGAGACCCAGTACTTC; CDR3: CASSLDLAVMQETQYF
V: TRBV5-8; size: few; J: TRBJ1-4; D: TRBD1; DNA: TGTGCCAGCAGCGGGGACAGCCTTAATGAAAAACTGTTTTTT; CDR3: CASSGDSLNEKLFF
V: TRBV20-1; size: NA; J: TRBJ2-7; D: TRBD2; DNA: TGCAGTGCTAACGGCGGGGGGCCCCCCTACGAGCAGTACTTC; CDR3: CSANGGGPPYEQYF
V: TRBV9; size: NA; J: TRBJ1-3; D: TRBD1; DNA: TGTGCCAGCAGCGCGACAGGGTACTCTGGAAACACCATATATTTT; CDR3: CASSATGYSGNTIYF
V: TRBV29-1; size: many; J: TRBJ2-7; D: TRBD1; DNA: TGCAGCGTAGGACGCCGACAGGGTGTCTACGAGCAGTACTTC; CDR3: CSVGRRQGVYEQYF
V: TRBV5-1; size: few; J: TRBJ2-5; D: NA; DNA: TGCGCCAGCGGCTACCAAGAGACCCAGTACTTC; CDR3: CASGYQETQYF
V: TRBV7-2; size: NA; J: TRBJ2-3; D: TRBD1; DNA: TGTGCCAGCAGCTTAGAGCTCGATCGGGCAGGGGGCCGTCATACGCAGTATTTT; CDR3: CASSLELDRAGGRHTQYF
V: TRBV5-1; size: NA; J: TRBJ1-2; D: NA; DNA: TGCGCCAGCAGCGCCATCACAGGGCCCTATGGCTACACCTTC; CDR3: CASSAITGPYGYTF
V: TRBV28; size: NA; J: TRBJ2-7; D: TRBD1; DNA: TGTGCCAGCAGTTTAGGGGGACAGGGGCGGGAGCAGTACTTC; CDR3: CASSLGGQGREQYF
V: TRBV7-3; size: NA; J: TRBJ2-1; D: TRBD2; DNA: TGTGCCAGCAGCGTTTCACTAGCGGGGGCCTACAATGAGCAGTTCTTC; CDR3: CASSVSLAGAYNEQFF
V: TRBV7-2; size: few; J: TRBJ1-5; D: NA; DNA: TGTGCCAGCAGCTTAGGGCAGTACCATCAGCCCCAGCATTTT; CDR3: CASSLGQYHQPQHF
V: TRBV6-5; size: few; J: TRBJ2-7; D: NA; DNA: TGTGCCAGCAGTTACTTCCCGACTAGCTCCTACGAGCAGTACTTC; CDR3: CASSYFPTSSYEQYF
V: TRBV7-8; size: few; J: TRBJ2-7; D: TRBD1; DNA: TGTGCCAGCAGCTCCCACAGGGGGTCCGAGCAGTACTTC; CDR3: CASSSHRGSEQYF
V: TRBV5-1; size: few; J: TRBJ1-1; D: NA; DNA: TGCGCCAGCAGCTTGGCAGGGCCCACTGAAGCTTTCTTT; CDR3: CASSLAGPTEAFF
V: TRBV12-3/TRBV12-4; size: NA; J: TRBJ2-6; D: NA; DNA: TGTGCCAGCAGTCTGAGACAGGCCGGCTCTGGGGCCAACGTCCTGACTTTC; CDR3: CASSLRQAGSGANVLTF
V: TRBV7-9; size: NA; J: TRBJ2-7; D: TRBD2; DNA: TGTGCCACTACGACTAGCGGGGGCTACGAGCAGTACTTC; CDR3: CATTTSGGYEQYF